A single sample is the source of the 19 T cell receptor beta chains below, sequenced in a study of T cell responses to AZD1222 COVID-19 vaccine listed by TCRdb under 2021. The time point label on this specimen signifies: about 28 days (+/-7) after the second vaccine dose. Receptor libraries were prepared by the immunoSEQ multiplex PCR assay. Here the immuneACCESS table is served through TCRdb, limited to in-frame sequences with V and J called. Missing clones are a known gap in these copies; in checked studies unresolved V genes cover under half, and the rest lacks a known reason. Recorded for this sample are 150,000 or so clones; around 90% of them occurred a single time. The top ten hold about 4% of the sample. Sequenced material: peripheral blood, taken 28 days after the second AZD1222 dose. The receptors shown here come from an adult who received the AZD1222 COVID-19 vaccine.

The chain uses TRBV7-9 and TRBJ1-4; D is ambiguous. Germline-derived CDR1 and CDR2 are SEHNR and FQNEAQ (reference sequence). The ends were cut back, 1 base at V and 5 bases at J, with 8 bases in the middle. The CDR3 has 14 amino acids. CDR3 sequence: CASSLGSRNEKLFF. CDR3 DNA: TGTGCCAGCAGCTTAGGTTCCAGAAATGAAAAACTGTTTTTT.

The V and J genes are TRBV7-9 and TRBJ1-2; no clear D. Germline loops: CDR1 SEHNR, CDR2 FQNEAQ (reference sequence). V was clipped by 3 bases and J by 1 base, with 0 bases between them. The CDR3 consists of 11 residues. The CDR3 DNA follows: TGTGCCAGCAGCTTTAACTATGGCTACACCTTC. This encodes CASSFNYGYTF. Full variable domain (outside the CDR3, taken from reference TRBV7-9 and TRBJ1-2): DTGVSQNPRHKITKRGQNVTFRCDPISEHNRLYWYRQTLGQGPEFLTYFQNEAQLEKSRLLSDRFSAERPKGSFSTLEIQRTEQGDSAMYLCASSFNYGYTFGSGTRLTVV.

The chain joins TRBV7-9 to TRBJ1-3; D remains unclear. The CDR3 consists of 13 residues. The V end lost 6 bases, the J end lost 4 bases, and 10 bases lay between the germline ends. Germline CDR1 is SEHNR and CDR2 is FQNEAQ (reference sequence). The CDR3: CASRAPAGNTIYF. The CDR3 DNA follows: TGTGCCAGCAGGGCTCCGGCGGGAAACACCATATATTTT.

The rearrangement joins TRBV7-6 to TRBJ2-6; TRBD1 aligns across 7 bases. Trimming removed 7 bases from V and 0 bases from J; junction bases left unmatched: 3. Germline values: CDR1 SGHVS, CDR2 FNYEAQ. The CDR3 consists of 15 residues. CDR3 coding DNA: TGTGCCAGCACCCCAGGGGGCTCTGGGGCCAACGTCCTGACTTTC. Residues: CASTPGGSGANVLTF. Using reference TRBV7-6 and TRBJ2-6 for the parts outside the CDR3, the full variable domain is GAGVSQSPRYKVTKRGQDVALRCDPISGHVSLYWYRQALGQGPEFLTYFNYEAQQDKSGLPNDRFSAERPEGSISTLTIQRTEQRDSAMYRCASTPGGSGANVLTFGAGSRLTVL.

The CDR3 loop is CASSSGGNTEAFF. CDR3 bases: TGTGCCAGCAGCTCTGGAGGGAACACTGAAGCTTTCTTT. V gene TRBV13 combines with J gene TRBJ1-1; the D is unclear. The germline V and J ends were trimmed by 4 bases and 1 base, with 7 bases remaining between them. From germline, CDR1 is PRHDT and CDR2 FYEKMQ (reference sequence). This CDR3 contains 13 residues.

The rearrangement uses TRBV13 and TRBJ1-1; 8 nucleotides line up with TRBD1. The CDR3 sequence is 13 residues long. V lost 5 bases to trimming and J lost 4 bases; unmatched junction nucleotides: 3. Germline V gene data show CDR1 as PRHDT and CDR2 as FYEKMQ (reference sequence). In DNA form, the CDR3 reads TGTGCCAGCAGCCCAACAGGGGGCACTGAAGCTTTCTTT. Protein: CASSPTGGTEAFF.

This chain connects TRBV30 to TRBJ1-4; 7 bases map to TRBD1. CDR1 is GTSNPN and CDR2 is SVGIG in the germline V gene (reference sequence). The CDR3 has 15 amino acids. With 0 bases clipped from V and 7 bases from J, the junction kept 8 bases outside the gene matches. As DNA, the CDR3 is TGTGCCTGGAGTGTACGTCACAGGGGAGGTGAAAAACTGTTTTTT. As protein: CAWSVRHRGGEKLFF.

The chain couples TRBV4-3 to TRBJ1-1; no clear D. The V end lost 4 bases, the J end lost 3 bases, and 18 bases lay between the germline ends. Germline CDR1 LGHNA, CDR2 YSLEER. CDR3 length: 16 residues. The CDR3 spells CASSPLSVGVDTEAFF. CDR3 coding DNA: TGCGCCAGCAGCCCCCTTTCGGTTGGGGTTGACACTGAAGCTTTCTTT.

V and J are TRBV3-1 (or the pseudogene TRBV3-2) and TRBJ2-3, with 7 bases identical to TRBD2. Germline trimming cut 11 bases from V and 4 bases from J; bases unmatched to any gene: 9. The V gene's germline CDR1 is LGHDT and CDR2 YNNKEL (reference sequence). This CDR3 spans 13 amino acids. The CDR3 DNA reads as TGTGCCGCCCGACTAGCTGGGTCAGATACGCAGTATTTT. Translating it yields CAARLAGSDTQYF.

The rearrangement uses TRBV6-5 and TRBJ1-5; 7 bases align to TRBD1. CDR1 and CDR2 (germline): MNHEY, SVGAGI. The V and J ends lost 6 bases and 5 bases, in that order; junction bases with no gene match: 4. The CDR3 sequence is 13 residues long. Here the CDR3 DNA reads TGTGCCAGCAGGACAGGGCGGGATCAGCCCCAGCATTTT. Residues: CASRTGRDQPQHF.

The chain couples TRBV4-1 to TRBJ1-2; no definite D call. The CDR3 length is 15 residues. The germline V gene has CDR1 MGHRA and CDR2 YSYEKL. Trimming stripped 1 base from V and 2 bases from J, with 11 bases between. This CDR3 reads CASSQVLGENYGYTF. The CDR3 DNA is TGCGCCAGCAGCCAAGTCCTAGGAGAGAACTATGGCTACACCTTC.

V and J are TRBV6-5 and TRBJ1-1; D gene ambiguous. Germline loops: CDR1 MNHEY, CDR2 SVGAGI. CDR3 length: 11 amino acids. Trimming shortened V by 5 bases and J by 7 bases, and 8 bases separated the two germline ends. This CDR3 reads CASSRYGEAFF. CDR3 in DNA: TGTGCCAGCAGTCGGTACGGTGAAGCTTTCTTT.

The rearrangement uses TRBV7-9 and TRBJ1-4, with 11 positions matching TRBD1. Germline trimming cut 8 bases from V and 7 bases from J; bases unmatched to any gene: 6. This CDR3 spans 14 amino acids. The germline V gene has CDR1 SEHNR and CDR2 FQNEAQ (reference sequence). In nucleotides, the CDR3 is TGTGCCAGCCGAAGGACAGGGGGCTCTGAAAAACTGTTTTTT. It specifies CASRRTGGSEKLFF.

The sample holds a few counts of this clone. V and J are TRBV11-3 and TRBJ2-7, with D tentatively TRBD1 (6 bases). Per the germline V gene, CDR1 is SGHNT and CDR2 is YENEEA. The CDR3 totals 15 residues. With 5 bases removed from V and 0 bases from J, the gap between germline ends came to 14 bases. The CDR3, as DNA: TGTGCCAGCAGCCGAGGGACACCACACTCCTACGAGCAGTACTTC. It is translated as CASSRGTPHSYEQYF.

V and J are TRBV5-1 and TRBJ2-7, with unresolved D. Between the trimmed V and J ends, which lost 6 bases and 0 bases, there was a span of 13 bases. CDR1 is SGHRS and CDR2 is YFSETQ in the germline V gene. The CDR3 has 14 residues. CDR3 nucleotide sequence: TGCGCCAGCAAGGCGGCGGCGAGCTCCTACGAGCAGTACTTC. As protein: CASKAAASSYEQYF. Complete variable domain (other parts from reference TRBV5-1 and TRBJ2-7): KAGVTQTPRYLIKTRGQQVTLSCSPISGHRSVSWYQQTPGQGLQFLFEYFSETQRNKGNFPGRFSGRQFSNSRSEMNVSTLELGDSALYLCASKAAASSYEQYFGPGTRLTVT.

The chain couples TRBV11-3 to TRBJ1-6, with D unresolved. The germline V gene has CDR1 SGHNT and CDR2 YENEEA. Trimming removed 1 base at V and 7 bases at J, with 5 bases between. The CDR3 contains 13 residues. DNA for the CDR3: TGTGCCAGCAGCTTAGCGCGAAATTCACCCCTCCACTTT. This sequence encodes CASSLARNSPLHF.

V gene TRBV29-1 combines with J gene TRBJ1-2; 11 bases map to TRBD1. There are 13 residues in the CDR3. V lost 7 bases and J lost 2; bases outside the gene matches: 3. Germline CDR1 SQVTM, CDR2 ANQGSEA. This chain's CDR3 is CSAGQGANYGYTF. CDR3 nucleotides: TGCAGCGCAGGACAGGGGGCGAACTATGGCTACACCTTC.

This clone was counted once. The V gene is TRBV25-1, the J gene TRBJ1-6; D is uncertain. CDR1 MGHDK and CDR2 SYGVNS come from the germline V gene. The CDR3 spans 12 residues. Trimming removed 4 bases from V and 10 bases from J, with 8 bases in between. CDR3 sequence: CASSGWGSPLHF. In DNA form, the CDR3 reads TGTGCCAGCAGTGGGTGGGGATCACCCCTCCACTTT.

The DNA for the CDR3 is TGTGCCAGTAGTCCCCGGGACAGCGGGACTTACGAGCAGTACTTC. Encoded protein: CASSPRDSGTYEQYF. The gene calls are TRBV19 and TRBJ2-7; D is tentatively TRBD1 or TRBD2 (7 bases each). The CDR3 sequence is 15 residues long. Germline CDR1 is LNHDA and CDR2 is SQIVND (reference sequence). Trimming shortened V by 5 bases and J by 4 bases, and 18 bases separated the two germline ends. The complete variable domain, with remaining parts taken from reference TRBV19 and TRBJ2-7, reads DGGITQSPKYLFRKEGQNVTLSCEQNLNHDAMYWYRQDPGQGLRLIYYSQIVNDFQKGDIAEGYSVSREKKESFPLTVTSAQKNPTAFYLCASSPRDSGTYEQYFGPGTRLTVT.